This T cell receptor beta chain was sequenced during a study of T cell changes during pregnancy in multiple sclerosis. Using immunoSEQ multiplex PCR, the repertoire was profiled, and TCRdb retains in-frame clones only, with some absent. The sample shows 40,000 to 45,000 clones, nearly 90% of them seen only once. The CDR3 loop spans 13 amino acids. Trimming removed 5 bases from V and 10 bases from J, with 15 bases in between. CDR1 is SGHAT and CDR2 is FQDESV in the germline V gene (reference sequence). This clone was seen just once. The gene calls are TRBV11-1 and TRBJ2-1; D gene unclear. The clonotype comes from a female donor with multiple sclerosis, enrolled in a pregnancy study. The sample here was CD4+ T cells from peripheral blood mononuclear cells, taken after pregnancy. The chain's CDR3 is CASSLLTAREQFF. The CDR3 nucleotides are TGTGCCAGCAGCCTCCTAACGGCCAGGGAGCAGTTCTTC.